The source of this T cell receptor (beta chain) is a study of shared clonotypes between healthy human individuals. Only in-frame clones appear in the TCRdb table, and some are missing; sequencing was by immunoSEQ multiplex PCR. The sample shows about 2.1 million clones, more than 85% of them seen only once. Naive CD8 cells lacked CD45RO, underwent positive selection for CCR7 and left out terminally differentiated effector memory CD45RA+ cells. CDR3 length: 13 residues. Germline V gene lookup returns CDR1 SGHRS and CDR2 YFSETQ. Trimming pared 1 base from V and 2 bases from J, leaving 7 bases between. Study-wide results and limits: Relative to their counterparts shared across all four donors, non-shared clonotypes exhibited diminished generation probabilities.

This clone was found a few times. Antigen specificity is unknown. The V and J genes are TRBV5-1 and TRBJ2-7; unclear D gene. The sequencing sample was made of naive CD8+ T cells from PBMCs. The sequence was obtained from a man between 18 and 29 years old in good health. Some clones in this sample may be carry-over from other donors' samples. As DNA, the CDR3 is TGCGCCAGCAGCTTGAGGGTTGCCTACGAGCAGTACTTC. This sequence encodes CASSLRVAYEQYF.